This T cell receptor beta chain emerged from a study of response to subunit inactivated influenza vaccine. TCRdb re-called the RT-PCR reads through MiXCR, storing one row per CDR3 protein. The table lists hundreds of thousands of distinct CDR3 sequences, around 14% of them singletons. Whole-study findings and limits: It was the authors' suggestion that each seasonal influenza vaccination recruits few new T cells.

This clonotype was found a few times. Its antigen is not known. The V gene's germline CDR1 is SGHAT and CDR2 FQNNGV. The CDR3 extends over 11 amino acids. Trimming stripped 5 bases from V and 11 bases from J, with 10 bases between. The sample consisted of PBMCs from blood, taken less than 13 days after vaccination. The receptor comes from a man aged 45-65 years who received an inactivated influenza vaccine. The V and J genes are TRBV11-2 and TRBJ2-4, with unresolved D. CDR3 DNA: TGTGCCAGCAGCCGGAGTCTTCTTCAGTACTTC. Protein product: CASSRSLLQYF.